The 10 T cell receptor beta chains reported below all come from one sample, sequenced in a study of control samples from healthy donors and cancer patients. Clones were read by immunoSEQ multiplex PCR, and TCRdb kept only the in-frame ones, dropping some. The sample shows about 140,000 clones, 88% of them seen only once. Sequenced input: blood. These receptors were taken from a young man in good health.

The chain recombines TRBV7-2 with TRBJ2-5; 10 positions agree with TRBD2. This CDR3 comprises 17 residues. The V segment lost 3 bases and the J segment 5 bases; nucleotides outside the gene matches: 12. Germline V gene sequence: CDR1 SGHTA, CDR2 FQGNSA. This chain's CDR3 is CASSFSSLAGARETQYF. Here the CDR3 DNA reads TGTGCCAGCAGCTTCAGTAGTCTAGCGGGGGCGAGGGAGACCCAGTACTTC.

The V call is TRBV5-1, the J call TRBJ2-7, with D possibly matching TRBD1 (6 bases). The CDR3 runs to 12 residues. Looked up from germline, CDR1 is SGHRS and CDR2 is YFSETQ. V lost 2 bases, J lost 6 bases, and 9 bases lay in between. This CDR3 is CASSFQGGEQYF. In DNA form, the CDR3 reads TGCGCCAGCAGCTTCCAAGGGGGCGAGCAGTACTTC.

The V gene is TRBV11-2, the J gene TRBJ2-5, with 8 bases lining up with TRBD2. V lost 4 bases and J lost 5; bases outside the gene matches: 6. The CDR3 spans 14 residues. Per the germline V gene, CDR1 is SGHAT and CDR2 is FQNNGV. In DNA, the CDR3 is TGTGCCAGCAGCTCGGGACTAGAGGTCGAGACCCAGTACTTC. This gives the protein CASSSGLEVETQYF.

The CDR3 spells CASSTGGVQETQYF. For the CDR3, the DNA is TGTGCCAGCAGTACCGGGGGGGTCCAAGAGACCCAGTACTTC. V is TRBV5-4 and J is TRBJ2-5; 8 nucleotides line up with TRBD2. The CDR3 runs to 14 residues. Germline CDR1 is SGHNT and CDR2 is YYREEE (reference sequence). Trimming cost V 5 bases and J 1 base; bases outside gene matches: 4.

The rearrangement joins TRBV27 to TRBJ2-3; possible D gene TRBD1, 6 bases. Between the trimmed V and J ends, which lost 2 bases and 0 bases, there was a span of 9 bases. From germline, CDR1 is MNHEY and CDR2 SMNVEV (reference sequence). The CDR3 is 15 amino acids. CDR3 residues: CASSLIGGSTDTQYF. The DNA of the CDR3 is TGTGCCAGCAGTTTAATAGGGGGAAGCACAGATACGCAGTATTTT.

The chain links TRBV5-4 to TRBJ2-7; possibly TRBD1 or TRBD2 for D (5 bases each). The CDR3 extends over 14 amino acids. The V end was cut by 3 bases, the J end by 5 bases, with 15 bases between. Germline V gives CDR1 SGHNT, CDR2 YYREEE (reference sequence). The CDR3 nucleotides read TGTGCCAGCAGCTCCACGGGACGAGAGAACGAGCAGTACTTC. Protein product: CASSSTGRENEQYF.

The V gene is TRBV7-2, the J gene TRBJ2-4; D is tentatively TRBD1 or TRBD2 (5 bases each). Germline V CDR1 and CDR2: SGHTA, FQGNSA. Trimming took off 5 bases at V and 1 base at J, with 9 bases between the two ends. The CDR3 is 14 amino acids. The CDR3 coding sequence is TGTGCCAGCAGCAGGGACGTTGCCAAAAACATTCAGTACTTC. As protein: CASSRDVAKNIQYF. The full variable domain, completed using reference TRBV7-2 and TRBJ2-4, is GAGVSQSPSNKVTEKGKDVELRCDPISGHTALYWYRQSLGQGLEFLIYFQGNSAPDKSGLPSDRFSAERTGGSVSTLTIQRTQQEDSAVYLCASSRDVAKNIQYFGAGTRLSVL.

The CDR3 nucleotides read TGTGCCAGCAGCTTAGAACTAGCGGGGGATTACAATGAGCAGTTCTTC. This gives the protein CASSLELAGDYNEQFF. V and J are TRBV7-6 and TRBJ2-1; 11 bases map to TRBD2. The J segment lost 4 bases and the V segment lost 1 base, leaving 3 bases of the junction unmatched. CDR1 and CDR2 from the germline V gene are SGHVS and FNYEAQ. The CDR3 runs 16 residues. Based on the CDR3 plus reference TRBV7-6 and TRBJ2-1, the full variable domain is GAGVSQSPRYKVTKRGQDVALRCDPISGHVSLYWYRQALGQGPEFLTYFNYEAQQDKSGLPNDRFSAERPEGSISTLTIQRTEQRDSAMYRCASSLELAGDYNEQFFGPGTRLTVL.

This clone was picked up one time. The V gene is TRBV11-2, the J gene TRBJ2-3; 9 bases line up with TRBD2. After removal of 5 bases from V and 4 bases from J, the junction contained 19 bases not matched to a gene. The CDR3 is 19 residues long. The germline V gene encodes CDR1 SGHAT and CDR2 FQNNGV. In DNA form, the CDR3 reads TGTGCCAGCAGCCATCTCGTTGGCGGGGGGGCATCCCTTCCAGATACGCAGTATTTT. This codes for CASSHLVGGGASLPDTQYF.

V gene TRBV7-9 combines with J gene TRBJ1-3; TRBD1 might be the D (5 bases). This CDR3 contains 11 residues. Per the germline V gene, CDR1 is SEHNR and CDR2 is FQNEAQ (reference sequence). The V and J ends lost 3 bases and 11 bases respectively, with 8 bases between them. Here the CDR3 DNA reads TGTGCCAGCAGCTTGGACATCTCCATATATTTT. Amino acid sequence: CASSLDISIYF.